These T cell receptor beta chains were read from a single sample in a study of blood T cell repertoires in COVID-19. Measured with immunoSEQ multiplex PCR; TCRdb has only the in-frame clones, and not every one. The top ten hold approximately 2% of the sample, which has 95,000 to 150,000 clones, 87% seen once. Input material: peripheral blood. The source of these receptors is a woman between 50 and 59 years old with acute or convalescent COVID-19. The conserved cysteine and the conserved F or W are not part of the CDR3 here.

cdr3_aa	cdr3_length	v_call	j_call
ASRRDRGNSPLH	12	TRBV27	TRBJ1-6
AWRNRDTQY	9	TRBV30	TRBJ2-3
ASSSPGMGQRYTEAF	15	TRBV7-2	TRBJ1-1
ASNRVAYEQY	10	TRBV11-2	TRBJ2-7
ATSAPGDYGYT	11	TRBV24-1	TRBJ1-2
ASSQGGEKLF	10	TRBV18	TRBJ1-4
ASSPGQGGTEAF	12	TRBV7-3	TRBJ1-1
ASSQWGQTNEKLF	13	TRBV3-1/TRBV3-2	TRBJ1-4
ASSRSGTGGTNEQF	14	TRBV4-1	TRBJ2-1
ASRGTGVNIQY	11	TRBV6-5	TRBJ2-4
AITQAFTDTQY	11	TRBV10-3	TRBJ2-3
ASSLDRGTHEQY	12	TRBV11-3	TRBJ2-7
ASSLGATNEQF	11	TRBV7-2	TRBJ2-1
ASSLDQGGTGYT	12	TRBV11-3	TRBJ1-2
ASSPNRNTEAF	11	TRBV18	TRBJ1-1
ASSFGVETQY	10	TRBV7-2	TRBJ2-5
ASSPFWPNTEAF	12	TRBV5-5	TRBJ1-1
ASGVDSKSTEAF	12	TRBV13	TRBJ1-1
ASSLGSGENQPQH	13	TRBV7-2	TRBJ1-5
ASSSHSRGTGELF	13	TRBV7-3	TRBJ2-2
SVERNSLNTEAF	12	TRBV29-1	TRBJ1-1
ASSLVVAGGSYNEQF	15	TRBV11-2	TRBJ2-1
ASSPGGYEQY	10	TRBV9	TRBJ2-7
ASSPRRGPYNEQF	13	TRBV6-2/TRBV6-3	TRBJ2-1
ASSLRTGRVGEQY	13	TRBV6-2/TRBV6-3	TRBJ2-7
ASSPSGSRDGYT	12	TRBV18	TRBJ1-2
ATSDAPGGREQF	12	TRBV24-1	TRBJ2-1
ASSRGQGGQPQH	12	TRBV5-1	TRBJ1-5
ASSLGTGYVLGSTEAF	16	TRBV7-9	TRBJ1-1
ASSRELRYGYT	11	TRBV19	TRBJ1-2
ASRETFRDGYT	11	TRBV27	TRBJ1-2
AAQGNYGYT	9	TRBV10-3	TRBJ1-2
ASMNTSGYNEQF	12	TRBV2	TRBJ2-1
AWKREDTEAF	10	TRBV30	TRBJ1-1
ASSVQSGTGPTLD	13	TRBV5-5	TRBJ2-5
ASSSITGNQPQH	12	TRBV6-2/TRBV6-3	TRBJ1-5
ASSLSDRVNEQF	12	TRBV5-6	TRBJ2-1
ASSEAGPGPYGYT	13	TRBV6-1	TRBJ1-2
ASSTGQGNTIY	11	TRBV19	TRBJ1-3
ASSYDGGGYNEQF	13	TRBV6-2/TRBV6-3	TRBJ2-1
ATSSASRQGYSEQY	14	TRBV15	TRBJ2-7
AWSGDTGNTIY	11	TRBV30	TRBJ1-3
ASGNRGNTIY	10	TRBV6-5	TRBJ1-3
ASGGGESGTNEKLF	14	TRBV12-5	TRBJ1-4
ASSASGVGEQF	11	TRBV10-1	TRBJ2-1
AWRRLAGGRLVDTQY	15	TRBV30	TRBJ2-3
AINTGSGYT	9	TRBV10-3	TRBJ1-2
AWSPLRGQETQY	12	TRBV30	TRBJ2-5
ASSASDSRSGNTIY	14	TRBV9	TRBJ1-3
SAGGAFNGELF	11	TRBV29-1	TRBJ2-2
ASSEYPAGRDTQY	13	TRBV2	TRBJ2-3
ASSLSANYGYT	11	TRBV12-3/TRBV12-4	TRBJ1-2
ASSYSTDHQPQH	12	TRBV6-5	TRBJ1-5
ASSHAGVFSPLH	12	TRBV14	TRBJ1-6
ATRAGGEAEAF	11	TRBV24-1	TRBJ1-1
ASSIGTGGSGELF	13	TRBV19	TRBJ2-2
ASSRGTSGRALRDEQF	16	TRBV6-6	TRBJ2-1
ASSRLTEQTYGYT	13	TRBV6-2/TRBV6-3	TRBJ1-2
ASSLGNSGGTQY	12	TRBV7-2	TRBJ2-5